This entry lists 18 T cell receptor beta chains sequenced from one sample in a study of cytomegalovirus exposure and HLA in healthy donors. Primers for the PCR totalled 60 Vbeta and 13 Jbeta. Assay: immunoSEQ multiplex PCR; the TCRdb copy retains only in-frame clones and omits some. Among about 130,000 clones listed, about four fifths were seen once. Sequenced sample: PBMCs. The source of these receptors is a man aged 30 to 39 in good health and CMV-seronegative.

The rearrangement uses TRBV7-6 and TRBJ1-2, with D possibly being TRBD1 (5 bases). The germline V gene encodes CDR1 SGHVS and CDR2 FNYEAQ. V was trimmed by 1 base and J by 3 bases, leaving 18 bases between them. CDR3 length equals 17 residues. The CDR3 loop is CASSLGAGTGYDYGYTF. The CDR3 bases are TGTGCCAGCAGCTTAGGGGCAGGGACTGGGTACGACTATGGCTACACCTTC.

V usage is TRBV2 and J usage is TRBJ1-4; 7 nucleotides align to TRBD1. Trimming at V came to 6 bases and at J to 4 bases, leaving 8 bases not matched to a gene. The CDR3 contains 15 residues. Germline V gives CDR1 SNHLY, CDR2 FYNNEI. Written as DNA, the CDR3 is TGTGCCAGCAGGGTCGGGACAGCGAATAATGAAAAACTGTTTTTT. It encodes CASRVGTANNEKLFF.

This chain links TRBV2 with TRBJ2-1; D may be TRBD2 (5 bases). The V end lost 6 bases, the J end lost 6 bases, and 15 bases lay between the germline ends. Germline CDR1 reads SNHLY; CDR2 reads FYNNEI. The CDR3 runs to 14 residues. The CDR3 spells CASSPSLTLNEQFF. The CDR3, as DNA: TGTGCCAGCAGCCCTAGCCTCACCCTCAATGAGCAGTTCTTC.

The V call is TRBV28, the J call TRBJ1-1; the D is unclear. The CDR3 has 14 residues. V lost 7 bases to trimming and J lost 0 bases, with 12 bases between them. Germline assignment: CDR1 MDHEN and CDR2 SYDVKM. CDR3 DNA: TGTGCCAGCATCCCGAGGAAACTGAACACTGAAGCTTTCTTT. This encodes CASIPRKLNTEAFF.

The chain links TRBV6-5 to TRBJ1-1; TRBD1 matches at 9 bases. This CDR3 spans 13 amino acids. The germline V gene has CDR1 MNHEY and CDR2 SVGAGI. With V trimmed by 6 bases and J by 11 bases, 10 bases remained unmatched. The CDR3 DNA reads as TGTGCCAGCAGGTCACAGGGGGCGCACGGGGCTTTCTTT. Protein: CASRSQGAHGAFF.

The chain couples TRBV5-1 to TRBJ2-6; D might be TRBD1 (5 bases). V was pared by 7 bases and J by 4 bases, with 15 bases between. The germline CDR1 and CDR2 sequences are SGHRS and YFSETQ. The CDR3 is made up of 15 amino acids. CDR3 sequence: CASDLGRAGANVLTF. The CDR3 nucleotides are TGCGCCAGCGATCTCGGCAGGGCCGGGGCCAACGTCCTGACTTTC.

The genes are TRBV7-3 and TRBJ2-3; possible D gene TRBD1, 5 bases. Germline CDR1 and CDR2: SGHTA and FQGTGA. V was shortened by 2 bases and J by 1 base, with 10 bases between the two germline ends. This CDR3 contains 15 residues. The CDR3 spells CASSLGIRGTDTQYF. The CDR3 nucleotides read TGTGCCAGCAGCTTAGGGATCAGGGGCACAGATACGCAGTATTTT.

The CDR3 nucleotides read TGTGCCAGCAGCCCTAAGGGGACAGGGGGCGTGAATACGCAGTATTTT. The encoded protein is CASSPKGTGGVNTQYF. This chain joins TRBV7-8 and TRBJ2-3; 12 bases align to TRBD1. Germline lookup yields CDR1 SGHVS and CDR2 FQNEAQ. The CDR3 contains 16 residues. Losses at the gene ends were 5 bases for V and 7 bases for J; bases not matched to a gene: 10.

This clone was detected only a few times. This chain links TRBV2 with TRBJ2-1; 9 bases are shared with TRBD1. CDR3 size: 14 residues. CDR1 is SNHLY and CDR2 is FYNNEI in the germline V gene. With V trimmed by 8 bases and J by 8 bases, 10 bases remained unmatched. CDR3 sequence: CASERDRERDEQFF. DNA of the CDR3: TGTGCCAGCGAACGGGACAGGGAGAGAGATGAGCAGTTCTTC.

This clone is a singleton in its sample. The V and J genes are TRBV2 and TRBJ2-5, with TRBD1 identical over 12 bases. The CDR3 covers 15 residues. CDR1 SNHLY and CDR2 FYNNEI come from the germline V gene. The V and J ends lost 6 bases and 5 bases, in that order; junction bases with no gene match: 7. CDR3 amino acids: CASREGQGAGETQYF. The DNA of the CDR3 is TGTGCCAGCAGAGAGGGACAGGGGGCCGGTGAGACCCAGTACTTC.

The chain employs TRBV27 and TRBJ2-7, with TRBD2 matching over 9 bases. The CDR3 totals 15 residues. J lost 7 bases, V lost 3 bases, and 10 bases had no gene match. Germline CDR1 reads MNHEY; CDR2 reads SMNVEV (reference sequence). CDR3 loop: CASSFAGGPAGEQYF. CDR3 nucleotides: TGTGCCAGCAGTTTCGCGGGAGGGCCGGCAGGAGAGCAGTACTTC.

The CDR3 loop reads CASSLFQAATYEQYF. Written as DNA, the CDR3 is TGCGCCAGCAGCTTGTTTCAAGCGGCCACCTACGAGCAGTACTTC. This rearrangement joins TRBV5-1 to TRBJ2-7; maybe TRBD2 (5 bases). V dropped 1 base and J dropped 2 bases, with 13 bases sitting between them. Germline V gene sequence: CDR1 SGHRS, CDR2 YFSETQ. The length of the CDR3 is 15 residues.

The V call is TRBV7-6, the J call TRBJ2-3; TRBD2 matches 12 bases. The junction had 12 bases not matched to a gene; V was cut back by 5 bases and J by 6 bases. The CDR3 has 17 residues. CDR1 SGHVS and CDR2 FNYEAQ come from the germline V gene. For the CDR3, the DNA is TGTGCCAGCAGCCCCAGGCTAGCGGGAGGGGATTCGGATACGCAGTATTTT. Its translation is CASSPRLAGGDSDTQYF.

The chain recombines TRBV4-2 with TRBJ2-2; D may be TRBD2 (5 bases). The CDR3 is 15 amino acids. The germline V gene encodes CDR1 LGHNA and CDR2 YNFKEQ. V gave up 4 bases and J gave up 0 bases, with 9 bases separating them. This CDR3 reads CASSPRESNTGELFF. CDR3 sequence (DNA): TGTGCCAGCAGCCCAAGGGAGTCGAACACCGGGGAGCTGTTTTTT.

The chain carries TRBV4-1 and TRBJ1-5; maybe TRBD1 (6 bases). There are 16 residues in the CDR3. The germline V and J ends were trimmed by 3 bases and 3 bases, with 15 bases remaining between them. Germline CDR1 is MGHRA and CDR2 is YSYEKL. CDR3 in amino acids: CASSHSDRANNQPQHF. CDR3 DNA: TGCGCCAGCAGCCACTCGGACAGAGCTAACAATCAGCCCCAGCATTTT.

This rearrangement joins TRBV27 to TRBJ2-1, with 7 bases identical to TRBD2. The germline V gene has CDR1 MNHEY and CDR2 SMNVEV (reference sequence). The ends lost 4 bases at V and 3 bases at J; junction bases unmatched: 15. The CDR3 is made up of 18 amino acids. CDR3 sequence: CASSSPSYGRGYYNEQFF. CDR3 in DNA: TGTGCCAGCAGTTCTCCCTCATACGGGCGGGGGTACTACAATGAGCAGTTCTTC.

This clone showed up just a few times. This rearrangement joins TRBV7-2 to TRBJ2-7, with a tentative D call TRBD2 (5 bases). Trimming stripped 1 base from V and 0 bases from J, with 10 bases between. The CDR3 contains 15 residues. CDR1 SGHTA and CDR2 FQGNSA come from the germline V gene. For the CDR3, the DNA is TGTGCCAGCAGCTTAGGGACGGGGATCTCCTACGAGCAGTACTTC. Amino acid sequence: CASSLGTGISYEQYF.

The CDR3 nucleotides are TGTGCCAGCAGCCCCCGCTGGGCTAGCGGGGGAATCTACAATGAGCAGTTCTTC. Protein: CASSPRWASGGIYNEQFF. This rearrangement joins TRBV27 to TRBJ2-1; 10 nucleotides agree with TRBD2. The CDR3 is 18 amino acids. J gave up 3 bases and V 6 bases, and 14 bases lay outside the gene matches. Germline lookup yields CDR1 MNHEY and CDR2 SMNVEV (reference sequence).